The 8 T cell receptor beta chains presented below share a single source sample, sequenced in a study of cytomegalovirus exposure and HLA in healthy donors. In the PCR, 60 Vbeta and 13 Jbeta primers were used. Assay used: immunoSEQ multiplex PCR; TCRdb lists only in-frame clones, some missing. Here the sample spans 250,000 or so clones, about nine tenths being singletons. The sequencing input was PBMCs. Receptors were obtained from a girl aged 2-10 years in good health and CMV-seronegative.

In this sample, this clone turned up once. V and J are TRBV5-8 and TRBJ2-1, with 8 bases identical to TRBD2. Germline V gene lookup returns CDR1 SGHTS and CDR2 YDEGEE. The CDR3 spans 16 residues. The V segment lost 1 base and the J segment 5 bases; nucleotides outside the gene matches: 8. CDR3 loop: CASSLFSGGRDNEQFF. The DNA for the CDR3 is TGTGCCAGCAGCTTGTTTTCGGGAGGGCGGGACAATGAGCAGTTCTTC. Combining the CDR3 with reference TRBV5-8 and TRBJ2-1 gives the whole variable domain EAGVTQSPTHLIKTRGQQATLRCSPISGHTSVYWYQQALGLGLQFLLWYDEGEERNRGNFPPRFSGRQFPNYSSELNVNALELEDSALYLCASSLFSGGRDNEQFFGPGTRLTVL.

The gene calls are TRBV10-1 and TRBJ2-3; D perhaps matches TRBD1 (6 bases). The V gene's germline CDR1 is WNHNN and CDR2 SYGVQD (reference sequence). The CDR3 extends over 12 amino acids. V lost 5 bases to trimming and J lost 6 bases, with 9 bases between them. In nucleotides, the CDR3 is TGCGCCAGCAGTTGGGGGCCCGATACGCAGTATTTT. Translated, it gives CASSWGPDTQYF.

The chain combines TRBV7-2 with TRBJ1-1; possibly TRBD1 for D (6 bases). Germline CDR1 reads SGHTA; CDR2 reads FQGNSA. This CDR3 is 14 amino acids long. V lost 1 base and J 1 base, leaving 7 bases between the germline ends. The CDR3 DNA reads as TGTGCCAGCAGCTTAGAGACAGGGAACACTGAAGCTTTCTTT. It translates to CASSLETGNTEAFF.

The J gene is TRBJ1-2, the V gene TRBV6-5; D gene uncertain. CDR3 length: 13 residues. The V gene lost 6 bases and the J gene lost 4 bases, with 12 bases spanning the gap. CDR1 MNHEY and CDR2 SVGAGI come from the germline V gene. This chain's CDR3 is CASRRGNLYGYTF. In nucleotides, the CDR3 is TGTGCCAGCAGAAGAGGGAACCTCTATGGCTACACCTTC.

This chain links TRBV19 with TRBJ1-1, with 7 bases lining up with TRBD1. Germline lookup yields CDR1 LNHDA and CDR2 SQIVND (reference sequence). This CDR3 has 13 amino acids. V was pared by 3 bases and J by 4 bases, with 2 bases of the junction left unmatched. The CDR3 spells CASSMGQLTEAFF. DNA of the CDR3: TGTGCCAGTAGTATGGGACAGCTCACTGAAGCTTTCTTT.

V is TRBV6-7 and J is TRBJ2-2, with TRBD2 identical over 9 bases. TRBV6-7 belongs to the ORF category, with a function that is uncertain. V lost 4 bases to trimming and J lost 3 bases; unmatched junction nucleotides: 9. The CDR3 loop spans 17 amino acids. CDR3 in amino acids: CASSSRGGLADTGELFF. In DNA form, the CDR3 reads TGTGCCAGCAGTTCCCGGGGGGGACTAGCAGACACCGGGGAGCTGTTTTTT.

This clone showed up just once. The chain couples TRBV9 to TRBJ1-2, with D possibly being TRBD1 (5 bases). Germline V lookup: CDR1 SGDLS, CDR2 YYNGEE. The length of the CDR3 is 17 residues. V lost 4 bases and J lost 1, with 20 bases in between. The CDR3 reads CASSNTPDGADNYGYTF. For the CDR3, the DNA is TGTGCCAGCAGCAACACCCCCGATGGGGCAGATAACTATGGCTACACCTTC.

The chain is built from TRBV9 and TRBJ1-1; tentatively, D is TRBD1 (5 bases). CDR1 SGDLS and CDR2 YYNGEE come from the germline V gene. The V and J ends lost 4 bases and 4 bases respectively, with 23 bases between them. The CDR3 runs to 17 residues. CDR3 region: CASSPPGLADQGTEAFF. The DNA for the CDR3 is TGTGCCAGCAGCCCCCCGGGTCTGGCCGACCAGGGCACTGAAGCTTTCTTT.